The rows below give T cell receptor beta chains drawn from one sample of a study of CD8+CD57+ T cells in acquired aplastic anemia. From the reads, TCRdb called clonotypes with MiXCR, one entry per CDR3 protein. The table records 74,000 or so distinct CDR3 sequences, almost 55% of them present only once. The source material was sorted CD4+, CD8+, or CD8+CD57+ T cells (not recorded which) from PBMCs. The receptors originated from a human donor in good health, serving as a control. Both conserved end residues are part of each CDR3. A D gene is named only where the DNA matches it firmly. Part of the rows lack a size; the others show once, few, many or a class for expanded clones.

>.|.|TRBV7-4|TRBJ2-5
CASSLARDLETQYF
TGTGCCAGCAGCTTAGCGCGGGACTTAGAGACCCAGTACTTC
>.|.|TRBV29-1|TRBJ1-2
CSVRDRIYGYTF
TGCAGCGTGAGAGACAGGATCTATGGCTACACCTTC
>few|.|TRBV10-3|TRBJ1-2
CAISVGGGGDYGYTF
TGTGCCATCAGTGTTGGGGGCGGTGGGGACTATGGCTACACCTTC
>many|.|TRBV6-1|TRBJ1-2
CASSPSPGEHYGYTF
TGTGCCAGCAGCCCCTCGCCGGGGGAACACTATGGCTACACCTTC
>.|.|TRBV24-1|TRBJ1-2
CATSDLTYGYTF
TGTGCCACCAGTGATTTGACCTATGGCTACACCTTC
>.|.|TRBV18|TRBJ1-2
CASSPNEGSVLGYGYTF
TGTGCCAGCTCACCTAACGAGGGGTCGGTGTTGGGCTATGGCTACACCTTC
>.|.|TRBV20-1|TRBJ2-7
CSASRGIRGAEQYF
TGCAGTGCCAGCAGGGGTATAAGGGGAGCCGAGCAGTACTTC
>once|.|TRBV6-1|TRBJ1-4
CASSTAGRGEKLFF
TGTGCCAGCTCAACAGCGGGGAGAGGTGAAAAACTGTTTTTT
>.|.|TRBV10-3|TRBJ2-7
CAISESGRTYEQYF
TGTGCCATCAGTGAGTCTGGCAGAACCTACGAGCAGTACTTC
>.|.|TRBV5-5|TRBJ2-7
CASSLETGDYEQYF
TGTGCCAGCAGCTTGGAAACAGGAGACTACGAGCAGTACTTC
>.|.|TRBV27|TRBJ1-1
CASSFSGLTEAFF
TGTGCCAGCAGTTTCTCAGGGTTGACTGAAGCTTTCTTT
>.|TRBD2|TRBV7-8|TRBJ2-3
CASSVAIEGLTDTQYF
TGTGCCAGCAGCGTAGCGATTGAGGGACTAACAGATACGCAGTATTTT
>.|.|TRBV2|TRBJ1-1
CASRDGRSTEAFF
TGTGCCAGCAGGGACGGGCGTTCCACTGAAGCTTTCTTT
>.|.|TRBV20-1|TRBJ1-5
CSAGGANGPQHF
TGCAGTGCCGGGGGAGCTAACGGGCCCCAGCATTTT
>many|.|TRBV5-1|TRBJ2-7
CASSLWDEGHEQYF
TGCGCCAGCAGCCTGTGGGACGAAGGACACGAGCAGTACTTC
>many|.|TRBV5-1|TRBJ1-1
CASFNRGTEAFF
TGCGCCAGCTTTAATCGGGGCACTGAAGCTTTCTTT
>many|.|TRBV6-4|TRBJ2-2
CASSRGGTGELFF
TGTGCCAGCAGTCGTGGCGGGACCGGGGAGCTGTTTTTT
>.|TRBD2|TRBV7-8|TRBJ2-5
CASSSPGLAGEETQYF
TGTGCCAGCAGCTCACCGGGACTAGCGGGAGAAGAGACCCAGTACTTC
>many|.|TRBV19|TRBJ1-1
CASSNLEVYAAFF
TGTGCCAGTAGTAATTTAGAGGTTTACGCGGCTTTCTTT
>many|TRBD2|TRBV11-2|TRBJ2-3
CASSSIRLAGEYTDTQYF
TGTGCCAGCAGCTCGATCCGACTAGCGGGTGAATACACAGATACGCAGTATTTT
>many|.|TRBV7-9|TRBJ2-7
CASSAPLSPYEQYF
TGTGCCAGCAGCGCCCCCCTTTCTCCCTACGAGCAGTACTTC
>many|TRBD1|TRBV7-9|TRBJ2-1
CASSLRGQGHNEQFF
TGTGCCAGCAGCCTTAGGGGACAGGGCCACAATGAGCAGTTCTTC
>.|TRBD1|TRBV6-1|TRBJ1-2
CASTTGTGGYGYTF
TGTGCCAGCACTACCGGGACAGGGGGCTATGGCTACACCTTC
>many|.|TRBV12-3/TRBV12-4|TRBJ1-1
CASSLDREAFF
TGTGCCAGCAGCCTTGACCGAGAAGCTTTCTTT
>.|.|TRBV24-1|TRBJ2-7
CATSDFLGGYEQYF
TGTGCCACCAGTGATTTCCTAGGGGGCTACGAGCAGTACTTC
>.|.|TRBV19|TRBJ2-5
CASEGGARETQYF
TGTGCCAGTGAGGGGGGGGCCAGGGAGACCCAGTACTTC
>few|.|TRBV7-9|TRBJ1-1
CASSLALGHPEAFF
TGTGCCAGCAGCTTAGCATTGGGACACCCTGAAGCTTTCTTT
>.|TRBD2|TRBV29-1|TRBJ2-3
CSVEGLAGAGDTQYF
TGCAGCGTTGAAGGACTAGCGGGGGCGGGAGATACGCAGTATTTT
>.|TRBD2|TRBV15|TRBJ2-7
CATSRPSASGIDEQYF
TGTGCCACCAGCAGACCGTCGGCTAGCGGGATAGACGAGCAGTACTTC